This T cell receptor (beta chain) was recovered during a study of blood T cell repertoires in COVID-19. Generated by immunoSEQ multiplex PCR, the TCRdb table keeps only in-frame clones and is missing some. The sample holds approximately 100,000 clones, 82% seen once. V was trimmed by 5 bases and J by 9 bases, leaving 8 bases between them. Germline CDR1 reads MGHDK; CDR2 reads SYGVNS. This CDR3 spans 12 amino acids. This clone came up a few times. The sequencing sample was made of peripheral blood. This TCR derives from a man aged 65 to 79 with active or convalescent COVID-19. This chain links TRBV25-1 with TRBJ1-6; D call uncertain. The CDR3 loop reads CASSPQVSPLHF. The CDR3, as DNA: TGTGCCAGCAGTCCCCAGGTTTCACCCCTCCACTTT.